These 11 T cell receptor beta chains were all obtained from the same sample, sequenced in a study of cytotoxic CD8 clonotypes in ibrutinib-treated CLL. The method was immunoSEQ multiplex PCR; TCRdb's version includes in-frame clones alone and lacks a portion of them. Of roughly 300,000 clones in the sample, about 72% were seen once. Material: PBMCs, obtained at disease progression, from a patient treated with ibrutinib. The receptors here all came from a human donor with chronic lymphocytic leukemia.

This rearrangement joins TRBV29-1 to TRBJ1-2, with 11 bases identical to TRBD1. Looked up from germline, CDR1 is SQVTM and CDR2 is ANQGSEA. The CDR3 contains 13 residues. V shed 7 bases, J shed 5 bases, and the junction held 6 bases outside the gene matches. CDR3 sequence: CSAGTGGGYGYTF. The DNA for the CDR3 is TGCAGCGCCGGGACAGGGGGTGGGTATGGCTACACCTTC.

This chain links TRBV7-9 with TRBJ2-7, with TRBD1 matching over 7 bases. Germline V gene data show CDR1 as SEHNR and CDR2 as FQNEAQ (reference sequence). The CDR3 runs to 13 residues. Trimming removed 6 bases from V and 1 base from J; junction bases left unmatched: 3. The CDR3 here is CASRGDRSYEQYF. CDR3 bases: TGTGCCAGCAGGGGGGACAGATCCTACGAGCAGTACTTC.

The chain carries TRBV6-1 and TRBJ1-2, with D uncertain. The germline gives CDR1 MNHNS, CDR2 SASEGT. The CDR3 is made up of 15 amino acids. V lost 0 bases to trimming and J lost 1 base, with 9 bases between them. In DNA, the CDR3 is TGTGCCAGCAGTGAAGCTCCAGGCTATAACTATGGCTACACCTTC. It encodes CASSEAPGYNYGYTF.

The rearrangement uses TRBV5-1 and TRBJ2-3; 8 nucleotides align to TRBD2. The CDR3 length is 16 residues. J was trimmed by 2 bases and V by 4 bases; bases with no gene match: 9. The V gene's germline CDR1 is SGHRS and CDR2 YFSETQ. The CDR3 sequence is CASSAARGGFTDTQYF. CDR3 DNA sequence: TGCGCCAGCAGCGCCGCTCGCGGGGGGTTCACAGATACGCAGTATTTT.

CDR3: CSVGGFGGPPNYGYTF. The CDR3 DNA follows: TGCAGCGTTGGAGGCTTCGGGGGGCCTCCTAACTATGGCTACACCTTC. The chain combines TRBV29-1 with TRBJ1-2, with TRBD1 as a possible D gene (6 bases). Germline lookup yields CDR1 SQVTM and CDR2 ANQGSEA. Trimming left V 4 bases short and J 0 bases short, with 18 bases between. The CDR3 sequence is 16 residues long.

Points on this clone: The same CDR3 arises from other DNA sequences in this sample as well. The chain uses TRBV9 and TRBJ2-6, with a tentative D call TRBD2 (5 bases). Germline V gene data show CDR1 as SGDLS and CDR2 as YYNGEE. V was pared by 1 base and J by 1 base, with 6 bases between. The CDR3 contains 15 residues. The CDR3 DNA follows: TGTGCCAGCAGCGTACGGGGATCTGGGGCCAACGTCCTGACTTTC. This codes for CASSVRGSGANVLTF.

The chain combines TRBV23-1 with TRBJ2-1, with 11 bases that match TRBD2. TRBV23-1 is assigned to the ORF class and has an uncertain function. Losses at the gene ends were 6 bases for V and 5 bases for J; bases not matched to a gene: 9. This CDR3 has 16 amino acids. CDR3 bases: TGCGCCAGCAGAGCACCGGGACTAGCGGCTAACAATGAGCAGTTCTTC. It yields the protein CASRAPGLAANNEQFF.

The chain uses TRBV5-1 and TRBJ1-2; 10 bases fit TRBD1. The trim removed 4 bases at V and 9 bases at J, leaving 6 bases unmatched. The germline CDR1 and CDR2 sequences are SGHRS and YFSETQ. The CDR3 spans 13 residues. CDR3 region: CASSPGQGYSYTF. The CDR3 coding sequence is TGCGCCAGCAGCCCGGGACAGGGGTATAGCTACACCTTC.

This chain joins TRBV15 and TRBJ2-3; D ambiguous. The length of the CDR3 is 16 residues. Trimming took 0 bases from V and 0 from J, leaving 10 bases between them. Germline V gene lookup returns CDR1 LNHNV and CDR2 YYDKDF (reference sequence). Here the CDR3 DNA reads TGTGCCACCAGCAGAGATCACGTCTCAAGCACAGATACGCAGTATTTT. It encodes CATSRDHVSSTDTQYF.

CDR3 protein: CASSELGDATNEKLFF. The DNA for the CDR3 is TGTGCCAGCAGTGAATTAGGGGATGCAACTAATGAAAAACTGTTTTTT. The chain combines TRBV25-1 with TRBJ1-4, with D possibly being TRBD1 (5 bases). The CDR3 is made up of 16 amino acids. Trimming removed 1 base at V and 0 bases at J, with 9 bases between. Germline V gives CDR1 MGHDK, CDR2 SYGVNS.

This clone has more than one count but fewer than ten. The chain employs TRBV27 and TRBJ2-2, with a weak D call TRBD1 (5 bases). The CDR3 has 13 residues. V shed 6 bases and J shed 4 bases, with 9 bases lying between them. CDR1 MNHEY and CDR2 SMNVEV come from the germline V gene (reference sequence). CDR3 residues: CASRTESTGELFF. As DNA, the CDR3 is TGTGCCAGCAGGACAGAATCCACCGGGGAGCTGTTTTTT.